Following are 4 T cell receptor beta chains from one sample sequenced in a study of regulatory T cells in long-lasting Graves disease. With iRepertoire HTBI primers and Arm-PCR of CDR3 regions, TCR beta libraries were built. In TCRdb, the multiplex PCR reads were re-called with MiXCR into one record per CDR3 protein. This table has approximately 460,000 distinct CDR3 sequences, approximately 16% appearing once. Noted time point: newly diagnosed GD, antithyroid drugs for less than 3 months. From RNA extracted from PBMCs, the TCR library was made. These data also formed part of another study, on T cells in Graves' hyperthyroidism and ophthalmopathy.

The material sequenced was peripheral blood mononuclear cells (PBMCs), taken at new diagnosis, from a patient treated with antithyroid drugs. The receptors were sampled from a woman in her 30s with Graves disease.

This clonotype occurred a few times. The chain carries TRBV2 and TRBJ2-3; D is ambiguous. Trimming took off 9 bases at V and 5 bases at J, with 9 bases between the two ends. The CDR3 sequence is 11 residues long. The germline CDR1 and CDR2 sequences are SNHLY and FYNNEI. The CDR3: CARGLGDTQYF. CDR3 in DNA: TGTGCCAGGGGCCTAGGAGATACGCAGTATTTT. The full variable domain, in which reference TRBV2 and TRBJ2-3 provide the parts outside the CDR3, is EPEVTQTPSHQVTQMGQEVILRCVPISNHLYFYWYRQILGQKVEFLVSFYNNEISEKSEIFDDQFSVERPDGSNFTLKIRSTKLEDSAMYFCARGLGDTQYFGPGTRLTVL.

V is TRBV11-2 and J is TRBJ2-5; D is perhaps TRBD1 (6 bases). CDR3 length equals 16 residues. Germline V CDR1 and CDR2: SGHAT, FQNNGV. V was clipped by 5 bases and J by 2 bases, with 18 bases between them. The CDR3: CASSLRTDWAQETQYF. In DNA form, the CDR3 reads TGTGCCAGCAGCCTAAGGACAGACTGGGCTCAAGAGACCCAGTACTTC.

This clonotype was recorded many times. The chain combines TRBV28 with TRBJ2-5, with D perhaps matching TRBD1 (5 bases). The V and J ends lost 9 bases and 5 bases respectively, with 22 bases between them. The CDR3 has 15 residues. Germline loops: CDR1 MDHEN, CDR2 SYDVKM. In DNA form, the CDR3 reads TGTGCCAGTTCCCAGGGCTCGGCAGGCAGGGAGACCCAGTACTTC. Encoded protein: CASSQGSAGRETQYF.

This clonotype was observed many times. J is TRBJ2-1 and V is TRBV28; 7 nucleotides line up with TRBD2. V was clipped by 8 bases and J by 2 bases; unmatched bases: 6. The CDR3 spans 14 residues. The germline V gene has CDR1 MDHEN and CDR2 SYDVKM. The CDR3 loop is CASLSGLPYNEQFF. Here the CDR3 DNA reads TGTGCCAGCCTTAGCGGGCTCCCCTACAATGAGCAGTTCTTC. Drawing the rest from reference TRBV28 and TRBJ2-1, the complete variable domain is DVKVTQSSRYLVKRTGEKVFLECVQDMDHENMFWYRQDPGLGLRLIYFSYDVKMKEKGDIPEGYSVSREKKERFSLILESASTNQTSMYLCASLSGLPYNEQFFGPGTRLTVL.